This T cell receptor (beta chain) was sequenced in a study of cytomegalovirus exposure and HLA in healthy donors. Concerning this clone: The antigen remains unidentified.

The CDR3 sequence is 16 residues long. CDR1 and CDR2 (germline): SGHTA, FQGNSA. Trimming at V came to 6 bases and at J to 5 bases, leaving 10 bases not matched to a gene. Overall study findings and caveats: A later look showed TCR association rates differing by HLA locus, highest for DRB1 and lowest for HLA-C. Cytomegalovirus status, reportedly, was diagnosed with high specificity and sensitivity by the classifier. The authors later found HLA-associated TCR beta chains more clonally expanded than equally common others.

Researchers ran the PCR with 60 Vbeta and 13 Jbeta primers. How the authors handled the data: The authors later counted some 76 million unique TCR beta chains, some 12 million of them shared. Method: immunoSEQ multiplex PCR; TCRdb's copy keeps in-frame clones and lacks some. The V and J calls and clone size were taken over from that table, and D and trimming were inferred from the DNA. Seen here are 35,000 to 45,000 clones, roughly 79% observed once, and the top ten hold approximately 9.4%. The receptor was derived from a woman aged 35 to 49 in good health and CMV-seronegative. This chain uses TRBV7-2 with TRBJ2-5, with TRBD2 matching over 12 bases. The specimen was PBMCs. CDR3: CASSPGLAGMGETQYF. The CDR3 coding sequence is TGTGCCAGCAGTCCCGGACTAGCGGGGATGGGGGAGACCCAGTACTTC. Looking up the rest from reference TRBV7-2 and TRBJ2-5 gives the full variable domain: GAGVSQSPSNKVTEKGKDVELRCDPISGHTALYWYRQSLGQGLEFLIYFQGNSAPDKSGLPSDRFSAERTGGSVSTLTIQRTQQEDSAVYLCASSPGLAGMGETQYFGPGTRLLVL.